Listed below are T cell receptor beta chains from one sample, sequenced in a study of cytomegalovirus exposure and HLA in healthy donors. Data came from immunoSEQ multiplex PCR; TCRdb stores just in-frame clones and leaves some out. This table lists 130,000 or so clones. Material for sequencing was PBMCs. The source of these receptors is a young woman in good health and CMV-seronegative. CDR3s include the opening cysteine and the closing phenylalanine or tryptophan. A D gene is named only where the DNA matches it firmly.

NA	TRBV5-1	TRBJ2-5	CASIVNPATQETQYF	TGCGCCAGCATCGTCAACCCAGCGACCCAAGAGACCCAGTACTTC
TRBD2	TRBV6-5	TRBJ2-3	CASSGLAGSTDTQYF	TGTGCCAGCAGTGGCCTAGCGGGCAGCACAGATACGCAGTATTTT
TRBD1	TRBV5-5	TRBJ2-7	CASSASGQYYEQYF	TGTGCCAGCAGCGCTTCGGGACAGTATTACGAGCAGTACTTC
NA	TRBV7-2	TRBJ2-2	CAISPRAGELFF	TGTGCCATTTCGCCGAGGGCCGGGGAGCTGTTTTTT
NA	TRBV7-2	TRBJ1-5	CATQPGVAQNQPQHF	TGTGCCACGCAACCAGGGGTTGCACAGAATCAGCCCCAGCATTTT
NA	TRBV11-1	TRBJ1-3	CASSRNRISGNTIYF	TGTGCCAGCAGCCGGAACAGAATCTCTGGAAACACCATATATTTT
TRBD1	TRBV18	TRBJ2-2	CASSQLQGGNTGELFF	TGTGCCAGCTCGCAACTACAGGGGGGCAACACCGGGGAGCTGTTTTTT
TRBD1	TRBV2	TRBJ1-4	CASGPDRGRDEKLFF	TGTGCCAGCGGCCCAGACAGGGGGCGGGATGAAAAACTGTTTTTT
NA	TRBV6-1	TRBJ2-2	CASSEVVRHSGNTGELFF	TGTGCCAGCAGTGAAGTAGTAAGGCATTCGGGGAACACCGGGGAGCTGTTTTTT
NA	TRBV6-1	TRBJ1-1	CASSDRGSEAFF	TGTGCCAGCAGTGATAGAGGGTCTGAAGCTTTCTTT